Listed below are T cell receptor beta chains from one sample, sequenced in a study of T cells in Graves' hyperthyroidism and ophthalmopathy. From the multiplex PCR reads, TCRdb called clonotypes with MiXCR, one entry per CDR3 protein. Of around 340,000 distinct CDR3 sequences in the sample, roughly 23% were seen once. The specimen was blood. These receptors were taken from a woman in her forties or fifties with Graves' hyperthyroidism. Both conserved end residues are part of each CDR3. Each record gives: J gene, V gene, D gene, clone size, CDR3 protein, CDR3 DNA. The D gene is left open where the match is weak. The listing skips clone size in some rows; elsewhere it reads once, few, many or a size class.

TRBJ1-5,TRBV12-3/TRBV12-4,NA,many,CASSTTRGGQPQHF,TGTGCCAGCAGCACCACCCGTGGGGGTCAGCCCCAGCATTTT
TRBJ1-5,TRBV28,TRBD1,many,CASSRTGSSNQPQHF,TGTGCCAGCAGCAGGACAGGTAGTAGCAATCAGCCCCAGCATTTT
TRBJ2-1,TRBV10-3,NA,many,CAISADTGPLGNEQFF,TGTGCCATCAGCGCTGACACAGGGCCCCTTGGAAATGAGCAGTTCTTC
TRBJ2-1,TRBV6-1,TRBD1,many,CASRGSQGATNEQFF,TGTGCCAGCAGAGGTTCACAGGGGGCTACAAATGAGCAGTTCTTC
TRBJ2-7,TRBV7-6,NA,many,CASSLQSGAYEQYF,TGTGCCAGCAGCTTACAGTCAGGGGCCTACGAGCAGTACTTC
TRBJ1-2,TRBV3-1,NA,NA,CASSQAQGYDGYTF,TGTGCCAGCAGCCAAGCCCAGGGCTACGATGGCTACACCTTC
TRBJ2-3,TRBV20-1,NA,NA,CSASGRTSTDTQYF,TGCAGTGCTAGCGGGAGAACTAGCACAGATACGCAGTATTTT
TRBJ2-7,TRBV2,NA,NA,CASSETFPRNEQYF,TGTGCCAGCAGTGAAACTTTTCCTCGGAACGAGCAGTACTTC
TRBJ1-5,TRBV20-1,NA,many,CSAGGYSNQPQHF,TGCAGTGCAGGGGGATATAGCAATCAGCCCCAGCATTTT
TRBJ2-1,TRBV6-2/TRBV6-3,TRBD2,NA,CASRYSGGRYNEQFF,TGTGCCAGCAGGTATAGCGGGGGCCGTTACAATGAGCAGTTCTTC
TRBJ1-5,TRBV7-8,NA,NA,CASNPDLDLHQPQHF,TGTGCCAGCAACCCCGACTTGGACCTCCATCAGCCCCAGCATTTT
TRBJ1-1,TRBV20-1,TRBD1,NA,CSLPGQDYTEAFF,TGCAGCCTCCCGGGACAGGACTACACTGAAGCTTTCTTT
TRBJ1-2,TRBV2,NA,NA,CASSPQGRNGYTF,TGTGCCAGCAGCCCGCAGGGGAGGAATGGCTACACCTTC
TRBJ2-7,TRBV12-3/TRBV12-4,TRBD2,once,CATARGLAGGYEQYF,TGTGCCACCGCCCGGGGACTAGCGGGAGGCTACGAGCAGTACTTC
TRBJ1-2,TRBV5-6,NA,many,CASSPTGQSLYGYTF,TGTGCCAGCAGTCCGACAGGCCAATCGCTCTATGGCTACACCTTC
TRBJ2-5,TRBV6-1,TRBD2,many,CASSEGREAGTRILETQYF,TGTGCCAGCAGTGAAGGGCGAGAAGCCGGGACTAGGATTCTGGAGACCCAGTACTTC
TRBJ2-7,TRBV2,NA,few,CASSESGHRDHEQYF,TGTGCCAGCAGTGAATCCGGGCACAGGGACCACGAGCAGTACTTC
TRBJ2-5,TRBV13,NA,many,CASSFARQETQYF,TGTGCCAGCAGCTTCGCCCGGCAAGAGACCCAGTACTTC
TRBJ2-2,TRBV28,NA,NA,CASSLASRGGTGELFF,TGTGCCAGCAGTTTAGCTTCCAGGGGGGGGACCGGGGAGCTGTTTTTT
TRBJ2-1,TRBV5-1,NA,few,CASSPGEAPGPGAFF,TGCGCCAGCAGCCCGGGTGAGGCCCCAGGGCCCGGGGCGTTCTTC
TRBJ1-5,TRBV2,NA,NA,CASSAGRRNQPQHF,TGTGCCAGCAGTGCGGGCCGGCGCAATCAGCCCCAGCATTTT
TRBJ1-1,TRBV6-1,NA,NA,CASSDSMNTEAFF,TGTGCCAGCAGTGACAGCATGAACACTGAAGCTTTCTTT
TRBJ2-7,TRBV5-1,NA,many,CASSSASYEQYF,TGCGCCAGCAGCTCTGCTAGCTACGAGCAGTACTTC
TRBJ2-3,TRBV27,TRBD1,many,CASSRQTGDTQYF,TGTGCCAGCAGTCGACAGACAGGGGATACGCAGTATTTT
TRBJ2-6,TRBV7-9,NA,NA,CASSPLGGLGGSGANVLTF,TGTGCCAGCAGCCCGTTGGGGGGCCTAGGAGGCTCTGGGGCCAACGTCCTGACTTTC
TRBJ1-1,TRBV12-3/TRBV12-4,NA,many,CASSLKLVMNTEAFF,TGTGCCAGCAGTTTGAAGCTGGTAATGAACACTGAAGCTTTCTTT
TRBJ1-6,TRBV27,TRBD1,few,CASTFNFGGGVRSPLHF,TGTGCCAGCACCTTCAACTTCGGAGGGGGCGTCCGTTCACCCCTCCACTTT
TRBJ1-2,TRBV28,NA,many,CASGQNLQGSLHGYTF,TGTGCCAGCGGTCAAAACCTACAGGGATCCTTACATGGCTACACCTTC